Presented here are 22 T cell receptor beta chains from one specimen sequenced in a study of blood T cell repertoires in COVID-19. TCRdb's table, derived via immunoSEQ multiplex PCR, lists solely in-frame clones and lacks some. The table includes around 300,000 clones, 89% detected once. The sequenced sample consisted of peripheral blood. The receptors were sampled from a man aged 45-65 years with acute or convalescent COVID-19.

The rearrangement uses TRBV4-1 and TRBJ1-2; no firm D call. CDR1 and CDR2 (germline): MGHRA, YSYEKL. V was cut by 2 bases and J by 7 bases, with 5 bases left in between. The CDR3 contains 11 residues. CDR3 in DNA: TGCGCCAGCAGCCAAACCGGTGGCTACACCTTC. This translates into CASSQTGGYTF.

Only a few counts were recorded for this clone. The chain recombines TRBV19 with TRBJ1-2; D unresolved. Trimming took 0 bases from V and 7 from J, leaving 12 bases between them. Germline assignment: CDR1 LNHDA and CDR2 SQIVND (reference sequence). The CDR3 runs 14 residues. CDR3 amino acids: CASSIDLPSAGYTF. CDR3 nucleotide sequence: TGTGCCAGTAGTATAGATCTCCCCAGCGCTGGCTACACCTTC.

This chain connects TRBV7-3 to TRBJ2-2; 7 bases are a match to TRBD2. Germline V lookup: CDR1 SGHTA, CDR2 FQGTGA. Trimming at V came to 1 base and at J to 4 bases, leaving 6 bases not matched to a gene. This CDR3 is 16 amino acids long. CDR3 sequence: CASSLMAGVITGELFF. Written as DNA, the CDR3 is TGTGCCAGCAGCTTAATGGCGGGGGTTATCACCGGGGAGCTGTTTTTT.

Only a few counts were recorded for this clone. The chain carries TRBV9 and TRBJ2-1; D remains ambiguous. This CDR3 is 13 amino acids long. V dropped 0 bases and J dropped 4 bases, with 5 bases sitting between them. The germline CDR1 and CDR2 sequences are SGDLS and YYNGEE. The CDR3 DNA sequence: TGTGCCAGCAGCGTAGAACTGTACAATGAGCAGTTCTTC. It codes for CASSVELYNEQFF.

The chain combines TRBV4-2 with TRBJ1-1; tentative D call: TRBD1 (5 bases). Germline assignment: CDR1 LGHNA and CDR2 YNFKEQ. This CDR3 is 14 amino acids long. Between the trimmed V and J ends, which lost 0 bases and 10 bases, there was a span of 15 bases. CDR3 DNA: TGTGCCAGCAGCCAAGACTGGCAGCCTACAGGAGCTTTCTTT. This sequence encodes CASSQDWQPTGAFF.

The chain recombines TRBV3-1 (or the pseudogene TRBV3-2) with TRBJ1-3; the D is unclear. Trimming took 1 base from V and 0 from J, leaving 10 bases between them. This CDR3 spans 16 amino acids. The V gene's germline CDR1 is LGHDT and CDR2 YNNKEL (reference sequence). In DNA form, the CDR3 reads TGTGCCAGCAGCCAAGTGAGGCCCATCTCTGGAAACACCATATATTTT. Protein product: CASSQVRPISGNTIYF.

CDR3 coding DNA: TGTGCCAGCACCCCAAGCTTCCGGGACAGGGCGAGGCGCGGGGGGGGCAATGAGCAGTTCTTC. Amino acid sequence: CASTPSFRDRARRGGGNEQFF. V gene TRBV6-2 or TRBV6-3 combines with J gene TRBJ2-1; D possibly uses TRBD1 or TRBD2 (9 bases each). This CDR3 has 21 residues. V was trimmed by 7 bases and J by 6 bases, leaving 37 bases between them. Germline V CDR1 and CDR2: MNHEY, SVGEGT.

CDR3 residues: CSVLDRGSDTQYF. The CDR3 DNA follows: TGCAGCGTCCTCGACAGAGGTTCGGATACGCAGTATTTT. This chain joins TRBV29-1 and TRBJ2-3; a possible D gene is TRBD1 (5 bases). CDR3 length: 13 amino acids. Trimming removed 6 bases at V and 6 bases at J, with 16 bases between. The germline gives CDR1 SQVTM, CDR2 ANQGSEA.

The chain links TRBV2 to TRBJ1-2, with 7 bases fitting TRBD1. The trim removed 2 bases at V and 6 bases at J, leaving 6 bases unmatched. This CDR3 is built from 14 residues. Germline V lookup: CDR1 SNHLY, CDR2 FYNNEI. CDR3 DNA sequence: TGTGCCAGCAGTGAATGGATAGGGGGCGATGGCTACACCTTC. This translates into CASSEWIGGDGYTF.

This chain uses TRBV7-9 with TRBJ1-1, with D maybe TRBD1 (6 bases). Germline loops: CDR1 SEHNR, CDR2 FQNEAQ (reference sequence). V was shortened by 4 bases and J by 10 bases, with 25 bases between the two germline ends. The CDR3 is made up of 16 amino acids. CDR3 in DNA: TGTGCCAGCAGCTCGGCCGGGACATTGCTCCGGTGGGGAGCTTTCTTT. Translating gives CASSSAGTLLRWGAFF.

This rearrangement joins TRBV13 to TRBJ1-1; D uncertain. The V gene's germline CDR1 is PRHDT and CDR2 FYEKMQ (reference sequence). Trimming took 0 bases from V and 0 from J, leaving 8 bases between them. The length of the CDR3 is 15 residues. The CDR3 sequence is CASSLGGGVNTEAFF. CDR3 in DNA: TGTGCCAGCAGCTTAGGGGGTGGAGTGAACACTGAAGCTTTCTTT.

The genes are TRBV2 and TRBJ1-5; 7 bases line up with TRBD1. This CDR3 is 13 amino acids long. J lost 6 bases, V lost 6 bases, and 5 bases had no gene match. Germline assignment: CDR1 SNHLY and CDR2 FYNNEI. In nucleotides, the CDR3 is TGTGCCAGCAGCGCACAGGGGATTCAGCCCCAGCATTTT. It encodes CASSAQGIQPQHF. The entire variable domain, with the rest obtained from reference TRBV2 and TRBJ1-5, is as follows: EPEVTQTPSHQVTQMGQEVILRCVPISNHLYFYWYRQILGQKVEFLVSFYNNEISEKSEIFDDQFSVERPDGSNFTLKIRSTKLEDSAMYFCASSAQGIQPQHFGDGTRLSIL.

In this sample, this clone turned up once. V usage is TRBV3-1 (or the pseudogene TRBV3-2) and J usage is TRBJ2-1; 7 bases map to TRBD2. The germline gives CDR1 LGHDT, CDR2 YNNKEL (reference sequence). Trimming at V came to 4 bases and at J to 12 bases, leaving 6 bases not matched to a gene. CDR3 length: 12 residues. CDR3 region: CASSLGGTVQFF. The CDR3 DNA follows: TGTGCCAGCAGCCTGGGGGGGACTGTGCAGTTCTTC.

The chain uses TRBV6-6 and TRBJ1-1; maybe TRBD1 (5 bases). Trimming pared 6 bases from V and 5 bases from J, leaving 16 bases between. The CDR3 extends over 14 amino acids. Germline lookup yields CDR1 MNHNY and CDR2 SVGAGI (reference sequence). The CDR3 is CASSQPGRGTEAFF. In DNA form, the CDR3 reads TGTGCCAGCAGCCAACCCGGGCGGGGGACTGAAGCTTTCTTT.

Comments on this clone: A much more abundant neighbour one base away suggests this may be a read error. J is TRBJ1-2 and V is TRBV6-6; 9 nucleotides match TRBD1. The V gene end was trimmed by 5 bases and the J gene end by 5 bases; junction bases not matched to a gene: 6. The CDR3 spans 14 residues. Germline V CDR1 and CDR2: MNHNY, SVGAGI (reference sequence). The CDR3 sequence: CASSQPGQGYGYTF. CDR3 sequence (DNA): TGTGCCAGCAGTCAACCGGGACAGGGTTATGGCTACACCTTC.

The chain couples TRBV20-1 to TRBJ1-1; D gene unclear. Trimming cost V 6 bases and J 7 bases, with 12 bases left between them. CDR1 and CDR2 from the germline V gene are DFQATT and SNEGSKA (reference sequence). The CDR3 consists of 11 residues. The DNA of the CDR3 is TGCAGTGCCCCCGAGGTGGATGAAGCTTTCTTT. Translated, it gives CSAPEVDEAFF.

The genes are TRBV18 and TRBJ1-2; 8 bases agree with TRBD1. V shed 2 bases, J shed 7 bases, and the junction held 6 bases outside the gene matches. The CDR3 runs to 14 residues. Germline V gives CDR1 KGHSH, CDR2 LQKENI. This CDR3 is CASSPSGQGRGYTF. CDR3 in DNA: TGTGCCAGCTCACCAAGCGGACAGGGCCGTGGCTACACCTTC.

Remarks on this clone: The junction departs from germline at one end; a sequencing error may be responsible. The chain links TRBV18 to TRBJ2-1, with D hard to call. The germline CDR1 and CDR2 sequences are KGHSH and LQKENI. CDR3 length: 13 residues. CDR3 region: CASSPAQYNEQFF. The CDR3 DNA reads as TGCGCCAGCTCACCGGCACAGTACAATGAGCAGTTCTTC. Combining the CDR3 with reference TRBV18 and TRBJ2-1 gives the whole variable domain NAGVMQNPRHLVRRRGQEARLRCSPMKGHSHVYWYRQLPEEGLKFMVYLQKENIIDESGMPKERFSAEFPKEGPSILRIQQVVRGDSAAYFCASSPAQYNEQFFGPGTRLTVL.

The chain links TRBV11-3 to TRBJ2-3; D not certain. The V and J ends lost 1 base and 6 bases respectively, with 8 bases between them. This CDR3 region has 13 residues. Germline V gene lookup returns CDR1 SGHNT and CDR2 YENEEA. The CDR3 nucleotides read TGTGCCAGCAGCTTAGTATTGGCCGATACGCAGTATTTT. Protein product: CASSLVLADTQYF.

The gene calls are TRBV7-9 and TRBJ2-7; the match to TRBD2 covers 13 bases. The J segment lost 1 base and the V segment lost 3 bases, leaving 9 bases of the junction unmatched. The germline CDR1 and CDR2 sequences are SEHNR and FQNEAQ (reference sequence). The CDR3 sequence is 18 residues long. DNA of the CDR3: TGTGCCAGCAGCTTCGGACTAGCGGGGGCCTCCAAGTCCTACGAGCAGTACTTC. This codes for CASSFGLAGASKSYEQYF.

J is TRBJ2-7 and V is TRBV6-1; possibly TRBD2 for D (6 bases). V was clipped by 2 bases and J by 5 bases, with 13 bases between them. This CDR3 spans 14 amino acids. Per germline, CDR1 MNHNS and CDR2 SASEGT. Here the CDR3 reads CASSELGTRNEQYF. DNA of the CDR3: TGTGCCAGCAGTGAACTCGGGACTCGCAACGAGCAGTACTTC.

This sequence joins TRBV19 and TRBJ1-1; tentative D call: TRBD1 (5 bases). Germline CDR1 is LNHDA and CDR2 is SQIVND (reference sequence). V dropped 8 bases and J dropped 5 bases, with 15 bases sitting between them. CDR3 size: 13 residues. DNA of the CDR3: TGTGCCAGTTCCTTAGGGGCGCGGACTGAAGCTTTCTTT. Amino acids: CASSLGARTEAFF.